Listed below are T cell receptor beta chains from one sample, sequenced in a study of response to subunit inactivated influenza vaccine. TCRdb reanalysed the RT-PCR reads using MiXCR and keeps one entry per CDR3 protein. The data show some 300,000 distinct CDR3 sequences, approximately 23% seen once. This sample comprised PBMCs from blood, obtained less than 22 months after vaccination. The receptors stem from a man between 50 and 70 years old who received an inactivated influenza vaccine. Both conserved end residues are part of each CDR3. The order of the fields is J gene, clone size, D gene, V gene, CDR3 length, CDR3 DNA, CDR3 protein. D genes are given only for firm matches. Where a row states a size, it is once, few, many or the class of an expanded clone; other rows omit it.

J: TRBJ2-1; size: few; D: TRBD1; V: TRBV18; length: 15; DNA: TGTGCCAGCTCCCGGGCACAGGGGGTGAACGATGAGCAGTTCTTC; CDR3: CASSRAQGVNDEQFF
J: TRBJ1-5; size: -; D: TRBD1; V: TRBV29-1; length: 13; DNA: TGCAGCGTGAGGGACAGGGTGAATCAGCCCCAGCATTTT; CDR3: CSVRDRVNQPQHF
J: TRBJ2-3; size: -; D: TRBD2; V: TRBV10-3; length: 13; DNA: TGTGCCATCACTCCGGGAGGCGCAGATACGCAGTATTTT; CDR3: CAITPGGADTQYF
J: TRBJ1-1; size: many; D: TRBD1; V: TRBV29-1; length: 13; DNA: TGCAGCGCTACGGGACAGATGAACACTGAAGCTTTCTTT; CDR3: CSATGQMNTEAFF
J: TRBJ1-1; size: -; D: TRBD1; V: TRBV12-3/TRBV12-4; length: 14; DNA: TGTGCCAGCAGTTTACGCAGGGGGCGCACTGAAGCTTTCTTT; CDR3: CASSLRRGRTEAFF
J: TRBJ1-2; size: few; D: TRBD1; V: TRBV6-1; length: 16; DNA: TGTGCCAGCAGAAGGCATGGGCAGGGGGATTTCTATGGCTACACCTTC; CDR3: CASRRHGQGDFYGYTF
J: TRBJ1-5; size: -; D: -; V: TRBV18; length: 13; DNA: TGTGCCAGCTCACCAATGAGGGATCAGCCCCAGCATTTT; CDR3: CASSPMRDQPQHF
J: TRBJ1-6; size: many; D: -; V: TRBV5-1; length: 14; DNA: TGCGCCAGCAGCTTGGACAGGGCTCATTCACCCCTCCACTTT; CDR3: CASSLDRAHSPLHF
J: TRBJ1-4; size: few; D: TRBD1; V: TRBV3-1; length: 16; DNA: TGTGCCAGCAGCCAAGATGGGACAGGGAATAATGAAAAACTGTTTTTT; CDR3: CASSQDGTGNNEKLFF
J: TRBJ1-5; size: -; D: TRBD1; V: TRBV9; length: 17; DNA: TGTGCCAGCAGCCCTGGACAGGGGGCTTTTCACAATCAGCCCCAGCATTTT; CDR3: CASSPGQGAFHNQPQHF
J: TRBJ1-2; size: -; D: -; V: TRBV7-9; length: 12; DNA: TGTGCCAGCAGCTTATCGGTCGATGGCTACACCTTC; CDR3: CASSLSVDGYTF
J: TRBJ1-2; size: -; D: -; V: TRBV10-3; length: 14; DNA: TGTGCCATCAGTGAGACAGCGGCGGCATCTGGCTACACCTTC; CDR3: CAISETAAASGYTF
J: TRBJ1-2; size: -; D: TRBD1; V: TRBV5-1; length: 15; DNA: TGCGCCAGCAGCACGGGACAGCCCGCTAACTATGGCTACACCTTC; CDR3: CASSTGQPANYGYTF
J: TRBJ2-3; size: -; D: TRBD2; V: TRBV18; length: 15; DNA: TGTGCCAGCTCACCCAGCGGGGGGCGCACAGATACGCAGTATTTT; CDR3: CASSPSGGRTDTQYF
J: TRBJ2-1; size: -; D: -; V: TRBV4-3; length: 13; DNA: TGCGCCAGCAGCCAGGGGCTTAGGAACGAGCAGTTCTTC; CDR3: CASSQGLRNEQFF
J: TRBJ1-2; size: few; D: -; V: TRBV6-5; length: 14; DNA: TGTGCCAGCAGTTACAGATGGAGGGACTATGGCTACACCTTC; CDR3: CASSYRWRDYGYTF
J: TRBJ1-6; size: -; D: -; V: TRBV15; length: 14; DNA: TGTGCCACCAGCAGAGCCCGTGTGCATTCACCCCTCCACTTT; CDR3: CATSRARVHSPLHF